These T cell receptor beta chains were read from a single sample in a study of low-dose radiotherapy and immunotherapy resistance in tumors. TCRdb reprocessed the reads via MiXCR and lists one record per CDR3 protein. The sample lists more than 70,000 distinct CDR3 sequences; 20% to 25% were seen once. Sequenced material: PBMCs, taken after low-dose radiotherapy plus immunotherapy. Source of these receptors: a female donor with ovarian cancer. CDR3s include the opening cysteine and the closing phenylalanine or tryptophan. Some rows have no size entry. The others give once, few or many, or a class for an expanded clone.

clone size: many; V gene: TRBV6-2/TRBV6-3; J gene: TRBJ2-7; CDR3 protein: CASSYPPGAGERTYEQYF
clone size: many; V gene: TRBV29-1; J gene: TRBJ2-3; CDR3 protein: CSVEDRVNTDTQYF
clone size: many; V gene: TRBV4-2; J gene: TRBJ1-1; CDR3 protein: CASSRPGTGVEAFF
clone size: many; V gene: TRBV5-5; J gene: TRBJ1-1; CDR3 protein: CASSLWLGEAFF
clone size: many; V gene: TRBV5-4; J gene: TRBJ2-7; CDR3 protein: CASSFPLAGGSYEQYF
clone size: many; V gene: TRBV4-3; J gene: TRBJ2-2; CDR3 protein: CASSQKTRIENTGELFF
clone size: many; V gene: TRBV6-2/TRBV6-3; J gene: TRBJ2-2; CDR3 protein: CASSYVTNTGELFF
clone size: many; V gene: TRBV7-2; J gene: TRBJ2-4; CDR3 protein: CASSPSEGRDIQYF
clone size: many; V gene: TRBV2; J gene: TRBJ1-4; CDR3 protein: CASSINSQGPNEKLFF
clone size: many; V gene: TRBV21-1; J gene: TRBJ2-7; CDR3 protein: CASSRDSESSYEQYF
clone size: many; V gene: TRBV28; J gene: TRBJ1-6; CDR3 protein: CASRSDREVSRYNSPLHF
clone size: many; V gene: TRBV7-9; J gene: TRBJ1-4; CDR3 protein: CASSQTRVAGEKLFF
clone size: many; V gene: TRBV4-1; J gene: TRBJ2-3; CDR3 protein: CASSFNGGGWSTDTQYF
clone size: .; V gene: TRBV20-1; J gene: TRBJ1-3; CDR3 protein: CSARDHGGVPRNTIYF
clone size: medium-sized; V gene: TRBV6-2/TRBV6-3; J gene: TRBJ1-3; CDR3 protein: CASSYSAGITGNTIYF
clone size: .; V gene: TRBV20-1; J gene: TRBJ2-3; CDR3 protein: CSARGGQGLGTQYF
clone size: many; V gene: TRBV28; J gene: TRBJ2-5; CDR3 protein: CASRSLWTQYF
clone size: many; V gene: TRBV6-2/TRBV6-3; J gene: TRBJ2-7; CDR3 protein: CASSYPSRGSQYF
clone size: many; V gene: TRBV9; J gene: TRBJ1-6; CDR3 protein: CASSRDQGAGSPLHF
clone size: .; V gene: TRBV5-5; J gene: TRBJ2-2; CDR3 protein: CASSLSSFSTGELFF
clone size: .; V gene: TRBV2; J gene: TRBJ2-1; CDR3 protein: CASSQPGLALNEQFF
clone size: many; V gene: TRBV7-3; J gene: TRBJ2-5; CDR3 protein: CASSPSLGGETQYF
clone size: many; V gene: TRBV23-1; J gene: TRBJ2-7; CDR3 protein: CASSPTVGGLRIDEQYF
clone size: many; V gene: TRBV7-8; J gene: TRBJ1-5; CDR3 protein: CASSLGVGTGSNQPQHF
clone size: many; V gene: TRBV21-1; J gene: TRBJ1-5; CDR3 protein: CASLRTGGQGNQPQHF